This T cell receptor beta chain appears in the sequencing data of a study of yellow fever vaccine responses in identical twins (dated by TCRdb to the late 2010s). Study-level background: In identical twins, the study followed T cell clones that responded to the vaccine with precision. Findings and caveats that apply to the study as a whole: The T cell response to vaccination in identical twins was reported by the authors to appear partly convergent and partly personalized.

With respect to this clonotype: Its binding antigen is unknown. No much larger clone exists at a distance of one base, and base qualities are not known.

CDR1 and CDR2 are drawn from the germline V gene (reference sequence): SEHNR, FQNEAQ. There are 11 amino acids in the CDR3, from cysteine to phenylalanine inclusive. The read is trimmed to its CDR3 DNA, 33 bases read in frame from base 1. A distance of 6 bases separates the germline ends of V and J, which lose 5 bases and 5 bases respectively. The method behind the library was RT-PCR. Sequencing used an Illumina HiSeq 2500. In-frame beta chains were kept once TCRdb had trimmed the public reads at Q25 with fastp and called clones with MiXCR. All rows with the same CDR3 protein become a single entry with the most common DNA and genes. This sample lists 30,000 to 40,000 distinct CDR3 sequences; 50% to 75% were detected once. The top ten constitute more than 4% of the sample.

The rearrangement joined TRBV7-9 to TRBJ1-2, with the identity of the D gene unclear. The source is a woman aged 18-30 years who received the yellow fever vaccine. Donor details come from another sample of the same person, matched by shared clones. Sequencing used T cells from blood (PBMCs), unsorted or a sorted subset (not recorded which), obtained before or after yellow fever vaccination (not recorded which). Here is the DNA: TGTGCCAGCAGCGCCGCATATGGCTACACCTTC. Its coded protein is CASSAAYGYTF.